This TCR beta chain comes out of a study of monozygotic twins with inflammatory bowel disease. For each CDR3 protein, TCRdb gives one entry from its re-call of the 5' RACE reads, without DNA. Its table records a few hundred thousand distinct CDR3 sequences. The sequencing input was blood. This TCR derives from a human donor with ulcerative colitis or Crohn's disease, or a healthy co-twin of an affected twin (not recorded which).

The CDR3 spells CASSSQALTDTQYF. The rearrangement joins TRBV5-1 to TRBJ2-3; there is no DNA to check the TCRdb D call of TRBD1. In germline, CDR1 is SGHRS, CDR2 YFSETQ. The CDR3 contains 14 residues.